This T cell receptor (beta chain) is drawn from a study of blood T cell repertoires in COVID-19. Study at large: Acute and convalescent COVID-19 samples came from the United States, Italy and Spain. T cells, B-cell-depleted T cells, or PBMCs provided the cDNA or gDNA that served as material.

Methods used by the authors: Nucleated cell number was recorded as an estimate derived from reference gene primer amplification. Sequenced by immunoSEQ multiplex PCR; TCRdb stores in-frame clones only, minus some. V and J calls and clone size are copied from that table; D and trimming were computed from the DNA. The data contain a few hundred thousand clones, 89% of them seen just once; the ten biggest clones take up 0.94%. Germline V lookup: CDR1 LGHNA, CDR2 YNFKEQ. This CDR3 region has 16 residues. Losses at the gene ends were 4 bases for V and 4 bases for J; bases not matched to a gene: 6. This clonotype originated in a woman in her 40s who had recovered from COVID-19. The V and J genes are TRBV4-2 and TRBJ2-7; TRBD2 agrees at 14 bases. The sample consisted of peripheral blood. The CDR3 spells CASSPQTSGRGYEQYF. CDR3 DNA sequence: TGTGCCAGCAGCCCTCAGACTAGCGGGAGGGGTTACGAGCAGTACTTC.